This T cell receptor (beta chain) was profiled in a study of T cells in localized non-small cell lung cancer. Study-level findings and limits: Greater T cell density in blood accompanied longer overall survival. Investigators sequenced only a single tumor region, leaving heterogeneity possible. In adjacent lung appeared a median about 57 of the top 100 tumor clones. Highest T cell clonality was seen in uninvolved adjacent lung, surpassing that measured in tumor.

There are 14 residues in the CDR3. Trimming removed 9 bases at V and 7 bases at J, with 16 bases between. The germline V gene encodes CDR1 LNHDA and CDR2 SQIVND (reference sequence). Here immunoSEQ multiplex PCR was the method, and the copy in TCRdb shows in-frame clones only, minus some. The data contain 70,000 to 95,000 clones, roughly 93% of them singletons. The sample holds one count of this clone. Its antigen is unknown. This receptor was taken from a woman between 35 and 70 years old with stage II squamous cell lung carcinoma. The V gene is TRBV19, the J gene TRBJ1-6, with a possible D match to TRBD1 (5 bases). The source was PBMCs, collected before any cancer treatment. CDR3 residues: CASQLGTANSPLHF. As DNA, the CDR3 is TGTGCCAGCCAGTTGGGGACGGCGAATTCACCCCTCCACTTT.